Sequencing of this T cell receptor beta chain was carried out in a study of T cell responses to AZD1222 COVID-19 vaccine. General study points: A mostly white British donor set with more females was recruited, and clonal diversity was possibly underestimated. CD4 TCRs linked to vaccination spanned spike, dominating at 160-218 and 743-854.

Details on this clone: The antigen is undetermined.

The germline CDR1 and CDR2 sequences are MGHRA and YSYEKL. CDR3 length equals 16 residues. V shed 3 bases and J shed 7 bases, with 21 bases lying between them. Here immunoSEQ multiplex PCR was the method, and the copy in TCRdb shows in-frame clones only, minus some. This table has 150,000 or so clones, around 90% appearing once. The gene calls are TRBV4-1 and TRBJ1-2, with D perhaps TRBD1 (6 bases). The source of this sequence is an adult who received the AZD1222 COVID-19 vaccine. The input for sequencing was peripheral blood, taken 28 days after the second AZD1222 dose. CDR3 DNA: TGCGCCAGCAGCCACCCCACAGGGAGGGAGGGTTTTGGCTACACCTTC. Its protein product is CASSHPTGREGFGYTF.